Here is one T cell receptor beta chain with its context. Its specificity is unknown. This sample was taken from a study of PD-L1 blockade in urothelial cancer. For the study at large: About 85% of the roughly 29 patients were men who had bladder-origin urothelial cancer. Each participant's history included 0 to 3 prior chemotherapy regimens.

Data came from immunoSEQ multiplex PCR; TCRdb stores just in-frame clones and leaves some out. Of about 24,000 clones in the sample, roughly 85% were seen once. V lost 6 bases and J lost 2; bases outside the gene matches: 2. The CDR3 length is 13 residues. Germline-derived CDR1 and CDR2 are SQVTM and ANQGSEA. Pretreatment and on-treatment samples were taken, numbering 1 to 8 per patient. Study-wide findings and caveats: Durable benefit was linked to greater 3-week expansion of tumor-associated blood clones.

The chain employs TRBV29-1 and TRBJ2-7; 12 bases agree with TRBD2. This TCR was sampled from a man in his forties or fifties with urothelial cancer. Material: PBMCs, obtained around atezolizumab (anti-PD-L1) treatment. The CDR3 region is CSVWTSGTYEQYF. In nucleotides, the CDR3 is TGCAGCGTGTGGACTAGCGGGACCTACGAGCAGTACTTC.